What follows are 21 T cell receptor beta chains derived from one specimen sequenced in a study of shared clonotypes between healthy human individuals. CD45RO-negative CD8 cells positively selected for CCR7 made up the naive population, which excluded terminally differentiated effector memory CD45RA+ cells. Assay: immunoSEQ multiplex PCR; the TCRdb copy retains only in-frame clones and omits some. The sample has approximately 840,000 clones, about 97% seen once. Input material: naive CD8+ T cells sorted from blood. These TCRs come from a man younger than 40 in good health.

The J gene is TRBJ2-7, the V gene TRBV9, with D possibly matching TRBD1 (6 bases). The CDR3 consists of 14 residues. V lost 3 bases to trimming and J lost 0 bases, with 10 bases between them. CDR1 and CDR2 from the germline V gene are SGDLS and YYNGEE. The CDR3 DNA reads TGTGCCAGCAGCGCCTGGGACAACTCCTACGAGCAGTACTTC. Translated, it gives CASSAWDNSYEQYF.

The genes are TRBV7-3 and TRBJ2-1; D may be TRBD1 (5 bases). Trimming pared 7 bases from V and 6 bases from J, leaving 22 bases between. Per the germline V gene, CDR1 is SGHTA and CDR2 is FQGTGA. The CDR3 sequence is 16 residues long. The CDR3 DNA reads TGTGCCAGCACCCTAGGGGCCAGGGCCCCTGGCAATGAGCAGTTCTTC. Translated: CASTLGARAPGNEQFF.

The gene calls are TRBV19 and TRBJ2-7, with 16 bases lining up with TRBD2. Per germline, CDR1 LNHDA and CDR2 SQIVND (reference sequence). This CDR3 contains 18 residues. V trimming: 3 bases; J trimming: 5 bases; junction bases outside the gene matches: 10. The DNA of the CDR3 is TGTGCCAGTAGTATGTGGCCGGGGACTAGCGGGAGGGTCGACGAGCAGTACTTC. Translation gives CASSMWPGTSGRVDEQYF.

The chain uses TRBV7-2 and TRBJ1-5; possibly TRBD1 for D (6 bases). The germline V and J ends were trimmed by 5 bases and 3 bases, with 14 bases remaining between them. Looked up from germline, CDR1 is SGHTA and CDR2 is FQGNSA. This CDR3 contains 15 residues. The CDR3 protein is CASSPARGDNQPQHF. The CDR3 nucleotides read TGTGCCAGCAGCCCAGCGAGGGGGGACAATCAGCCCCAGCATTTT.

The V gene is TRBV6-1, the J gene TRBJ1-1; D is unresolved. The V end lost 0 bases, the J end lost 0 bases, and 11 bases lay between the germline ends. The CDR3 sequence is 16 residues long. The germline CDR1 and CDR2 sequences are MNHNS and SASEGT. CDR3 sequence (DNA): TGTGCCAGCAGTGAAGCGGATACCAGATTGAACACTGAAGCTTTCTTT. Translated: CASSEADTRLNTEAFF.

V usage is TRBV5-1 and J usage is TRBJ2-3; 10 bases align to TRBD2. Germline assignment: CDR1 SGHRS and CDR2 YFSETQ. With 0 bases clipped from V and 4 bases from J, the junction kept 2 bases outside the gene matches. The CDR3 is 15 amino acids. CDR3 DNA sequence: TGCGCCAGCAGCTTGGCTCTAGCGGGAGCAGATACGCAGTATTTT. Its protein product is CASSLALAGADTQYF.

This sequence joins TRBV28 and TRBJ2-3, with 8 bases matching TRBD2. CDR3 length equals 16 residues. Germline loops: CDR1 MDHEN, CDR2 SYDVKM. J was trimmed by 3 bases and V by 5 bases; bases with no gene match: 10. The CDR3 DNA reads TGTGCCAGCAGTCCTTATAGCGGGATGTTGACAGATACGCAGTATTTT. Translating it yields CASSPYSGMLTDTQYF.

This clone was counted only a few times. V and J are TRBV2 and TRBJ2-1, with D hard to call. V was shortened by 7 bases and J by 5 bases, with 9 bases between the two germline ends. Germline V gives CDR1 SNHLY, CDR2 FYNNEI. The CDR3 totals 12 residues. The CDR3 spells CASTSVNNEQFF. DNA of the CDR3: TGTGCCAGCACAAGTGTTAACAATGAGCAGTTCTTC.

This rearrangement joins TRBV14 to TRBJ2-1; no clear D gene. The CDR3 covers 11 residues. V was pared by 6 bases and J by 3 bases, with 3 bases between. Germline V gene data show CDR1 as SGHDN and CDR2 as FVKESK. CDR3: CASSDYNEQFF. The CDR3 nucleotides are TGTGCCAGCAGTGACTACAATGAGCAGTTCTTC. Full variable domain (missing parts from reference TRBV14 and TRBJ2-1): EAGVTQFPSHSVIEKGQTVTLRCDPISGHDNLYWYRRVMGKEIKFLLHFVKESKQDESGMPNNRFLAERTGGTYSTLKVQPAELEDSGVYFCASSDYNEQFFGPGTRLTVL.

J is TRBJ2-3 and V is TRBV28; 9 positions match TRBD2. V trimming: 4 bases; J trimming: 4 bases; junction bases outside the gene matches: 9. The germline CDR1 and CDR2 sequences are MDHEN and SYDVKM. CDR3 length equals 16 residues. The CDR3: CASSSVGGRAADTQYF. CDR3 DNA sequence: TGTGCCAGCAGTTCTGTTGGCGGGAGGGCCGCAGATACGCAGTATTTT.

The chain links TRBV5-1 to TRBJ1-1; 8 nucleotides match TRBD1. J was trimmed by 11 bases and V by 3 bases; bases with no gene match: 21. The CDR3 is made up of 17 amino acids. Germline loops: CDR1 SGHRS, CDR2 YFSETQ. The CDR3 here is CASSYSYMIGQGGGAFF. For the CDR3, the DNA is TGCGCCAGCAGCTACAGCTATATGATCGGACAGGGCGGCGGTGCTTTCTTT. Together with reference TRBV5-1 and TRBJ1-1, the CDR3 gives the full variable domain: KAGVTQTPRYLIKTRGQQVTLSCSPISGHRSVSWYQQTPGQGLQFLFEYFSETQRNKGNFPGRFSGRQFSNSRSEMNVSTLELGDSALYLCASSYSYMIGQGGGAFFGQGTRLTVV.

In its sample, this clone was seen once. The chain has TRBV9 and TRBJ2-7; 8 bases fit TRBD1. The V gene's germline CDR1 is SGDLS and CDR2 YYNGEE. Unmatched junction bases numbered 13, after V lost 0 bases and J lost 5 bases. The CDR3 covers 17 residues. The CDR3: CASSVGSGTGTGHEQYF. In nucleotides, the CDR3 is TGTGCCAGCAGCGTAGGGTCTGGGACAGGAACCGGCCACGAGCAGTACTTC. Filled out from reference TRBV9 and TRBJ2-7, the complete variable domain reads DSGVTQTPKHLITATGQRVTLRCSPRSGDLSVYWYQQSLDQGLQFLIQYYNGEERAKGNILERFSAQQFPDLHSELNLSSLELGDSALYFCASSVGSGTGTGHEQYFGPGTRLTVT.

The table lists this clone with a count of one. V and J are TRBV2 and TRBJ2-3; 10 nucleotides match TRBD2. With 7 bases clipped from V and 4 bases from J, the junction kept 5 bases outside the gene matches. The CDR3 is 14 amino acids. The germline gives CDR1 SNHLY, CDR2 FYNNEI. The CDR3 is CASISGRAPDTQYF. CDR3 nucleotide sequence: TGTGCCAGCATCAGCGGGAGGGCCCCAGATACGCAGTATTTT.

This clone was seen a single time. The rearrangement joins TRBV29-1 to TRBJ2-7; 7 bases agree with TRBD1. Germline lookup yields CDR1 SQVTM and CDR2 ANQGSEA. This CDR3 is built from 15 residues. The V and J ends lost 0 bases and 0 bases, in that order; junction bases with no gene match: 5. This CDR3 is CSVEDHPGGSYEQYF. CDR3 in DNA: TGCAGCGTTGAAGATCATCCAGGGGGCTCCTACGAGCAGTACTTC.

The rearrangement uses TRBV7-8 and TRBJ1-4; the match to TRBD1 covers 10 bases. Germline V CDR1 and CDR2: SGHVS, FQNEAQ. The J segment lost 3 bases and the V segment lost 4 bases, leaving 11 bases of the junction unmatched. This CDR3 has 18 amino acids. CDR3 residues: CASSWSSGQGHPNEKLFF. The CDR3 DNA reads as TGTGCCAGCAGCTGGAGCTCGGGACAGGGGCACCCTAATGAAAAACTGTTTTTT.

The rearrangement joins TRBV13 to TRBJ2-7; 7 nucleotides align to TRBD1. V shed 5 bases and J 0 bases; nucleotides not matched to a gene: 10. This CDR3 spans 16 amino acids. Germline assignment: CDR1 PRHDT and CDR2 FYEKMQ (reference sequence). CDR3 protein: CASSPLRQGSSYEQYF. As DNA, the CDR3 is TGTGCCAGCAGCCCCCTCAGACAGGGAAGCTCCTACGAGCAGTACTTC.

V is TRBV10-1 and J is TRBJ2-5, with 7 nucleotides matching TRBD1. This CDR3 is built from 15 residues. The V gene end was trimmed by 2 bases and the J gene end by 1 base; junction bases not matched to a gene: 4. CDR1 is WNHNN and CDR2 is SYGVQD in the germline V gene (reference sequence). CDR3 bases: TGCGCCAGCAGTGAGATTCGGACAGGCCAAGAGACCCAGTACTTC. It specifies CASSEIRTGQETQYF.

The chain has TRBV6-1 and TRBJ2-7; 7 bases are shared with TRBD1. CDR3 size: 15 residues. The J segment lost 2 bases and the V segment lost 4 bases, leaving 8 bases of the junction unmatched. Germline V gene data show CDR1 as MNHNS and CDR2 as SASEGT. CDR3 residues: CASSVPGQTTYEQYF. CDR3 in DNA: TGTGCCAGCAGTGTTCCGGGACAGACAACCTACGAGCAGTACTTC.

CDR3 region: CASSHGVENTGELFF. The CDR3 DNA follows: TGTGCCAGCAGCCACGGGGTAGAGAACACCGGGGAGCTGTTTTTT. The chain is built from TRBV7-9 and TRBJ2-2; possible D gene TRBD2, 5 bases. The CDR3 loop spans 15 amino acids. Germline loops: CDR1 SEHNR, CDR2 FQNEAQ (reference sequence). V was cut by 5 bases and J by 1 base, with 11 bases left in between.

V and J are TRBV19 and TRBJ2-1; 7 nucleotides line up with TRBD2. Trimming cost V 3 bases and J 2 bases; bases outside gene matches: 4. Germline V gene data show CDR1 as LNHDA and CDR2 as SQIVND (reference sequence). The CDR3 length is 15 residues. CDR3 nucleotide sequence: TGTGCCAGTAGTATGTCGACTAGCACCTACAATGAGCAGTTCTTC. This codes for CASSMSTSTYNEQFF.

The V and J genes are TRBV7-9 and TRBJ2-7, with TRBD1 matching 11 bases. V was clipped by 3 bases and J by 5 bases; unmatched bases: 6. The CDR3 has 15 residues. Germline assignment: CDR1 SEHNR and CDR2 FQNEAQ (reference sequence). CDR3 sequence (DNA): TGTGCCAGCAGCTTGGGGCGGACAGGGGGCGACGAGCAGTACTTC. As protein: CASSLGRTGGDEQYF.